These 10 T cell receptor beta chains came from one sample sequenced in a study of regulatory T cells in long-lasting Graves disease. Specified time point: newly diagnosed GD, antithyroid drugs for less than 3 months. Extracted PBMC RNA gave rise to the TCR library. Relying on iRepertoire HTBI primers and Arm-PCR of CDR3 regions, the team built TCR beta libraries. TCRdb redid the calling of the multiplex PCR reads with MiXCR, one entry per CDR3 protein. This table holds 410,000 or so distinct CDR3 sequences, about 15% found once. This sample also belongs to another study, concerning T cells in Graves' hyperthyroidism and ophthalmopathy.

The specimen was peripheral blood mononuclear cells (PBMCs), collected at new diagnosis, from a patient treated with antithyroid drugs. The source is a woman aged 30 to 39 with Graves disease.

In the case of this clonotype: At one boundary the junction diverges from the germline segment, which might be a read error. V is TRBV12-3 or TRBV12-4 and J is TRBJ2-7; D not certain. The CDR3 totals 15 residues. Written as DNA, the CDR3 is TGTGCCAGCAGTTTTTCTGCACCGAGCTCCTACGAGAAGTACTTC. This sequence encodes CASSFSAPSSYEKYF.

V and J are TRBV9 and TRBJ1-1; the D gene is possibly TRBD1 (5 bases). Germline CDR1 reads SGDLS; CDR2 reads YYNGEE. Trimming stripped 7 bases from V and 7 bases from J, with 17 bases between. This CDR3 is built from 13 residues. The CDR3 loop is CASRGNIGDEAFF. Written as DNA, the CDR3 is TGTGCCAGCCGGGGCAACATCGGTGATGAAGCTTTCTTT.

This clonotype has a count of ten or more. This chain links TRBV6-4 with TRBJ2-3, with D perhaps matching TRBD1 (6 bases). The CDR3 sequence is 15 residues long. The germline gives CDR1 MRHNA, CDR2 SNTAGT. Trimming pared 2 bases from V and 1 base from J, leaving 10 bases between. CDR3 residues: CASSDRSGGTDTQYF. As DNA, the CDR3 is TGTGCCAGCAGTGACAGATCAGGGGGCACAGATACGCAGTATTTT.

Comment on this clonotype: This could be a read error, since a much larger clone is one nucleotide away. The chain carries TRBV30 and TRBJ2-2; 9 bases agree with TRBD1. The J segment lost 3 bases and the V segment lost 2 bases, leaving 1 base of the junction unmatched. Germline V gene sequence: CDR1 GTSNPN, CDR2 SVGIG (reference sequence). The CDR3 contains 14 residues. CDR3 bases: TGTGCCTGGAGTAGGGACAGGGACACCGGGGAGCTGTTTTTT. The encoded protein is CAWSRDRDTGELFF.

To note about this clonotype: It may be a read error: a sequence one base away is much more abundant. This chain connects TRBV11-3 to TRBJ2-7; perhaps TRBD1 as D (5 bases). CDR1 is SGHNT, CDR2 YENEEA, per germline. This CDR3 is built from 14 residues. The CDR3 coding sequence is TGTGCCAGCAACTTAGATCAGGGAAGGAACGAGCAGTACTTC. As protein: CASNLDQGRNEQYF. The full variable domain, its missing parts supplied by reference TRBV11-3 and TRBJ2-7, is EAGVVQSPRYKIIEKKQPVAFWCNPISGHNTLYWYLQNLGQGPELLIRYENEEAVDDSQLPKDRFSAERLKGVDSTLKIQPAELGDSAVYLCASNLDQGRNEQYFGPGTRLTVT.

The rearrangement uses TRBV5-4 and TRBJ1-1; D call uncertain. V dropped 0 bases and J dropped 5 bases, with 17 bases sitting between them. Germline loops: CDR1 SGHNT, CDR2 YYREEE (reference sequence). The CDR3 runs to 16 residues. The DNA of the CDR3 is TGTGCCAGCAGCTTGGACGGCGTTACGGGTGGAACTGAAGCTTTCTTT. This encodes CASSLDGVTGGTEAFF.

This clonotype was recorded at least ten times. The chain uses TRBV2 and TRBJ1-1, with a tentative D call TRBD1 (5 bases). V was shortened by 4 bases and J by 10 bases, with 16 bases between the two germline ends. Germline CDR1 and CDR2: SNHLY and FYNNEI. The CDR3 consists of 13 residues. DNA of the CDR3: TGTGCCAGCAGTGGGGGGACTCCCCCGGCAGCTTTCTTT. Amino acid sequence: CASSGGTPPAAFF.

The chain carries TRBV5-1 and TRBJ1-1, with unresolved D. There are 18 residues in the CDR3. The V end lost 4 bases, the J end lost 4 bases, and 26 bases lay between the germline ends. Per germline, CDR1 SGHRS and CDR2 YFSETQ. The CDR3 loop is CASSPDDRPKGPFTEAFF. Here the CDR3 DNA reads TGCGCCAGCAGCCCAGATGATCGACCGAAGGGCCCCTTCACTGAAGCTTTCTTT.

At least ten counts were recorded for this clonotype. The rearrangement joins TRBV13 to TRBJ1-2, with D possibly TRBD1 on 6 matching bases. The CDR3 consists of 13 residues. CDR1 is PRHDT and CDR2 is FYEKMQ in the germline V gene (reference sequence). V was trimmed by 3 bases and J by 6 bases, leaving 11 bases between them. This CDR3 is CASSFPGEDGYTF. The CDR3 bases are TGTGCCAGCAGCTTCCCAGGGGAAGATGGCTACACCTTC. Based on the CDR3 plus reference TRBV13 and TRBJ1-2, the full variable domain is AAGVIQSPRHLIKEKRETATLKCYPIPRHDTVYWYQQGPGQDPQFLISFYEKMQSDKGSIPDRFSAQQFSDYHSELNMSSLELGDSALYFCASSFPGEDGYTFGSGTRLTVV.

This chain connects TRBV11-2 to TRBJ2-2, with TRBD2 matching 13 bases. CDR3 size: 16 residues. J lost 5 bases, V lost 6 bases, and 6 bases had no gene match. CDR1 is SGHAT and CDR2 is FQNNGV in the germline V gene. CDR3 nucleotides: TGTGCCAGCAGGGGACTAGCGGGAACGGGAACCGGGGAGCTGTTTTTT. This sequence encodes CASRGLAGTGTGELFF.